A single sample gave rise to the 18 T cell receptor beta chains below, sequenced in a study of early T cells in non-severe SARS-CoV-2 infection. TCRdb itself ran the 5' RACE reads through MiXCR, one entry per CDR3 protein. The sample records about 64,000 distinct CDR3 sequences, around 12% being singletons. Sample: whole blood. These receptors came from an adult who was a healthcare worker with PCR-confirmed SARS-CoV-2 infection or an uninfected control (not recorded which).

This clonotype was seen repeatedly, ten times or more. This chain joins TRBV29-1 and TRBJ2-2; D could derive from TRBD1 or TRBD2 (5 bases each). Germline CDR1 SQVTM, CDR2 ANQGSEA. With 8 bases removed from V and 0 bases from J, the gap between germline ends came to 13 bases. The CDR3 is 14 residues long. CDR3 in amino acids: CSMTRGTNTGELFF. DNA of the CDR3: TGCAGCATGACCCGGGGCACGAACACCGGGGAGCTGTTTTTT.

The genes are TRBV7-9 and TRBJ1-3, with D tentatively TRBD1 (5 bases). The germline gives CDR1 SEHNR, CDR2 FQNEAQ (reference sequence). V lost 5 bases to trimming and J lost 7 bases, with 12 bases between them. CDR3 size: 13 residues. In DNA form, the CDR3 reads TGTGCCAGCAGCCGGACAAACTTGAACACCATATATTTT. Translated: CASSRTNLNTIYF.

The chain joins TRBV15 to TRBJ2-1; D may be TRBD2 (6 bases). V dropped 5 bases and J dropped 2 bases, with 13 bases sitting between them. The CDR3 length is 15 residues. Germline V CDR1 and CDR2: LNHNV, YYDKDF (reference sequence). The CDR3 spells CATSGGGGPYNEQFF. CDR3 nucleotide sequence: TGTGCCACCAGCGGGGGAGGAGGGCCCTACAATGAGCAGTTCTTC.

This clonotype was seen more than once but under ten times. The chain recombines TRBV20-1 with TRBJ1-2, with 9 bases identical to TRBD1. The germline gives CDR1 DFQATT, CDR2 SNEGSKA (reference sequence). J lost 4 bases, V lost 6 bases, and 6 bases had no gene match. CDR3 size: 13 residues. DNA for the CDR3: TGCAGTGCGCGGGACAGGGTCGGCTATGGCTACACCTTC. This codes for CSARDRVGYGYTF.

A few counts support this clonotype. The rearrangement uses TRBV2 and TRBJ2-1; D remains unclear. Trimming cost V 2 bases and J 8 bases, with 4 bases left between them. The germline gives CDR1 SNHLY, CDR2 FYNNEI. The CDR3 sequence is 11 residues long. CDR3 sequence reads: CASSEIYEQFF. CDR3 DNA: TGTGCCAGCAGTGAAATCTATGAGCAGTTCTTC.

This clonotype was picked up many times. CDR3 residues: CSATRLNNYGYTF. CDR3 nucleotides: TGCAGTGCTACCAGGCTCAATAACTATGGCTACACCTTC. The chain employs TRBV20-1 and TRBJ1-2; D gene unclear. The CDR3 totals 13 residues. The V end lost 4 bases, the J end lost 1 base, and 10 bases lay between the germline ends. The germline V gene has CDR1 DFQATT and CDR2 SNEGSKA (reference sequence).

The chain recombines TRBV7-9 with TRBJ2-3, with D possibly matching TRBD1 (5 bases). CDR3 size: 16 residues. Trimming left V 5 bases short and J 4 bases short, with 19 bases between. Germline loops: CDR1 SEHNR, CDR2 FQNEAQ (reference sequence). The CDR3: CASSPETAGISDTQYF. CDR3 DNA sequence: TGTGCCAGCAGCCCAGAAACGGCAGGGATTTCAGATACGCAGTATTTT.

This clonotype was observed at least ten times. CDR3 sequence reads: CASSPGTVNEQFF. The CDR3 region has the DNA TGTGCCAGCAGCCCCGGGACGGTCAATGAGCAGTTCTTC. V gene TRBV11-2 combines with J gene TRBJ2-1; D is tentatively TRBD1 or TRBD2 (5 bases each). V lost 5 bases to trimming and J lost 6 bases, with 11 bases between them. From germline, CDR1 is SGHAT and CDR2 FQNNGV. The CDR3 runs to 13 residues.

This clonotype was observed many times. The chain employs TRBV12-3 or TRBV12-4 and TRBJ2-3; 8 bases align to TRBD2. V lost 5 bases and J lost 0; bases outside the gene matches: 4. This CDR3 is 15 amino acids long. This CDR3 reads CASSSGGLSTDTQYF. The CDR3 DNA is TGTGCCAGCAGTAGCGGGGGCCTAAGCACAGATACGCAGTATTTT.

The chain couples TRBV6-2 or TRBV6-3 to TRBJ2-1, with TRBD1 matching 9 bases. The junction had 4 bases not matched to a gene; V was cut back by 5 bases and J by 2 bases. The germline gives CDR1 MNHEY, CDR2 SVGEGT. This CDR3 has 15 residues. The CDR3 spells CASSHGTGTYNEQFF. CDR3 nucleotide sequence: TGTGCCAGCAGTCATGGGACAGGGACCTACAATGAGCAGTTCTTC.

This chain links TRBV5-1 with TRBJ1-2; TRBD1 matches at 9 bases. Germline V gene lookup returns CDR1 SGHRS and CDR2 YFSETQ. V shed 1 base and J 5 bases; nucleotides not matched to a gene: 6. This CDR3 contains 15 residues. Here the CDR3 reads CASSLNPGQGYGYTF. The CDR3 DNA is TGCGCCAGCAGCTTGAACCCCGGACAGGGGTATGGCTACACCTTC.

V usage is TRBV7-8 and J usage is TRBJ1-2; D ambiguous. Between the trimmed V and J ends, which lost 2 bases and 1 base, there was a span of 8 bases. Germline CDR1 is SGHVS and CDR2 is FQNEAQ. This CDR3 is built from 14 residues. The CDR3 coding sequence is TGTGCCAGCAGCTTATCGGCAATTAACTATGGCTACACCTTC. Residues: CASSLSAINYGYTF.

The chain has TRBV6-5 and TRBJ2-5; a weak D match, TRBD2 (6 bases). The V and J ends lost 8 bases and 5 bases respectively, with 15 bases between them. The CDR3 totals 13 residues. Germline V CDR1 and CDR2: MNHEY, SVGAGI. The CDR3 reads CASRPPGRETQYF. The CDR3 bases are TGTGCCAGCCGGCCCCCTGGGAGGGAGACCCAGTACTTC.

There are many counts of this clonotype. The chain employs TRBV5-1 and TRBJ2-3; D unresolved. The germline gives CDR1 SGHRS, CDR2 YFSETQ. V was pared by 0 bases and J by 2 bases, with 13 bases between. The length of the CDR3 is 16 residues. The chain's CDR3 is CASSLGQAVLTDTQYF. The CDR3 coding sequence is TGCGCCAGCAGCTTGGGCCAGGCCGTTCTCACAGATACGCAGTATTTT.

This clonotype has only a few counts. The rearrangement uses TRBV6-6 and TRBJ2-5; TRBD1 agrees at 10 bases. Looked up from germline, CDR1 is MNHNY and CDR2 is SVGAGI (reference sequence). The CDR3 totals 15 residues. The V segment lost 6 bases and the J segment 5 bases; nucleotides outside the gene matches: 9. The CDR3 coding sequence is TGTGCCAGCAGATATGGACAGGGGGACAGCGAGACCCAGTACTTC. It translates to CASRYGQGDSETQYF.

The rearrangement uses TRBV5-1 and TRBJ2-3; 8 positions agree with TRBD1. The V gene end was trimmed by 4 bases and the J gene end by 1 base; junction bases not matched to a gene: 8. CDR3 length equals 16 residues. Germline V gene lookup returns CDR1 SGHRS and CDR2 YFSETQ. The CDR3: CASSPEPGQGTDTQYF. The CDR3 DNA follows: TGCGCCAGCAGCCCAGAGCCGGGACAGGGCACAGATACGCAGTATTTT.

This clonotype appeared many times. The chain has TRBV27 and TRBJ2-7; D is uncertain. The CDR3 spans 12 residues. V was shortened by 8 bases and J by 1 base, with 9 bases between the two germline ends. Germline V gene data show CDR1 as MNHEY and CDR2 as SMNVEV (reference sequence). CDR3 nucleotide sequence: TGTGCCAGCCGCCGTAGTTCCTACGAGCAGTACTTC. Its translation is CASRRSSYEQYF.

This clonotype was found a few times. This chain links TRBV7-9 with TRBJ1-5; D uncertain. The CDR3 is 14 residues long. Trimming removed 5 bases from V and 0 bases from J, with 8 bases in between. Germline-derived CDR1 and CDR2 are SEHNR and FQNEAQ (reference sequence). This chain's CDR3 is CASSPGSSNQPQHF. CDR3 nucleotides: TGTGCCAGCAGCCCTGGGAGTAGCAATCAGCCCCAGCATTTT. Filled out from reference TRBV7-9 and TRBJ1-5, the complete variable domain reads DTGVSQNPRHKITKRGQNVTFRCDPISEHNRLYWYRQTLGQGPEFLTYFQNEAQLEKSRLLSDRFSAERPKGSFSTLEIQRTEQGDSAMYLCASSPGSSNQPQHFGDGTRLSIL.